This entry lists 29 T cell receptor beta chains sequenced from one sample in a study of blood T cell repertoires in COVID-19. Sequenced by immunoSEQ multiplex PCR; TCRdb stores in-frame clones only, minus some. The table has about 100,000 clones, about 80% seen once. The sequencing input was peripheral blood. The receptors shown here come from a woman in her 70s with acute or convalescent COVID-19.

The chain recombines TRBV6-2 or TRBV6-3 with TRBJ1-5; D might be TRBD1 (5 bases). The germline V and J ends were trimmed by 4 bases and 6 bases, with 13 bases remaining between them. The germline V gene encodes CDR1 MNHEY and CDR2 SVGEGT. The CDR3 has 14 amino acids. CDR3 nucleotide sequence: TGTGCCAGCAGTTTCGGGCAGGGTGTTCAGCCCCAGCATTTT. The encoded protein is CASSFGQGVQPQHF.

The sample holds a few counts of this clone. The DNA of the CDR3 is TGTGCCAGCAGTTTGGAGGGTGACTATGGCTACACCTTC. It translates to CASSLEGDYGYTF. This chain uses TRBV12-3 or TRBV12-4 with TRBJ1-2; D is uncertain. V was shortened by 3 bases and J by 3 bases, with 8 bases between the two germline ends. The CDR3 loop spans 13 amino acids.

The chain carries TRBV28 and TRBJ2-2, with 9 bases matching TRBD2. The CDR3 consists of 13 residues. CDR1 MDHEN and CDR2 SYDVKM come from the germline V gene. J gave up 6 bases and V 9 bases, and 5 bases lay outside the gene matches. The CDR3 reads CASYLAGPGELFF. The CDR3 nucleotides read TGTGCCAGTTACCTAGCGGGGCCCGGGGAGCTGTTTTTT.

The chain links TRBV30 to TRBJ1-2, with 7 bases lining up with TRBD1. The germline V gene has CDR1 GTSNPN and CDR2 SVGIG (reference sequence). CDR3 length equals 13 residues. Unmatched junction bases numbered 7, after V lost 6 bases and J lost 3 bases. The CDR3 reads CACRQGNDYGYTF. Written as DNA, the CDR3 is TGTGCCTGTAGACAGGGTAACGACTATGGCTACACCTTC.

The chain has TRBV20-1 and TRBJ2-6; weak D call: TRBD1 (6 bases). The V gene's germline CDR1 is DFQATT and CDR2 SNEGSKA (reference sequence). This CDR3 is 17 amino acids long. V lost 6 bases and J 0 bases, leaving 18 bases between the germline ends. The CDR3 DNA reads TGCAGTGCCAGTATAGGGGGAACCCTCTCTGGGGCCAACGTCCTGACTTTC. It is translated as CSASIGGTLSGANVLTF.

The chain uses TRBV6-6 and TRBJ2-5; D may be TRBD2 (7 bases). V lost 8 bases and J lost 5, with 12 bases in between. Looked up from germline, CDR1 is MNHNY and CDR2 is SVGAGI (reference sequence). The CDR3 loop spans 12 amino acids. CDR3 loop: CASGGAGETQYF. DNA for the CDR3: TGTGCCAGCGGGGGGGCCGGGGAGACCCAGTACTTC.

This sequence joins TRBV28 and TRBJ2-3; maybe TRBD1 (6 bases). Trimming stripped 8 bases from V and 0 bases from J, with 27 bases between. The CDR3 sequence is 19 residues long. CDR1 and CDR2 from the germline V gene are MDHEN and SYDVKM. CDR3: CASGEVFQLGRGSTDTQYF. The DNA of the CDR3 is TGTGCCAGCGGGGAAGTCTTTCAGCTGGGCAGGGGTAGCACAGATACGCAGTATTTT.

This clone was recorded only once. This sequence joins TRBV6-5 and TRBJ2-5, with 7 positions matching TRBD2. Trimming cost V 5 bases and J 5 bases; bases outside gene matches: 8. Germline loops: CDR1 MNHEY, CDR2 SVGAGI. This CDR3 region has 14 residues. The CDR3 region is CASSTTWGGETQYF. The CDR3 nucleotides are TGTGCCAGCAGTACGACTTGGGGAGGGGAGACCCAGTACTTC.

The chain uses TRBV19 and TRBJ1-5, with D perhaps TRBD1 (5 bases). The CDR3 runs 15 residues. Germline lookup yields CDR1 LNHDA and CDR2 SQIVND (reference sequence). V lost 8 bases, J lost 0 bases, and 14 bases lay in between. This CDR3 reads CASEDSYYSNQPQHF. CDR3 DNA sequence: TGTGCCAGTGAAGACAGTTACTATAGCAATCAGCCCCAGCATTTT.

V usage is TRBV6-4 and J usage is TRBJ2-1, with 9 bases that match TRBD2. The CDR3 totals 14 residues. Germline V gene lookup returns CDR1 MRHNA and CDR2 SNTAGT. V shed 6 bases, J shed 3 bases, and the junction held 3 bases outside the gene matches. The chain's CDR3 is CASSASGVYNEQFF. DNA for the CDR3: TGTGCCAGCAGCGCTAGCGGGGTCTACAATGAGCAGTTCTTC.

V is TRBV2 and J is TRBJ1-4; 7 bases map to TRBD1. This CDR3 is 14 amino acids long. V lost 7 bases and J lost 4; bases outside the gene matches: 6. Germline V gives CDR1 SNHLY, CDR2 FYNNEI. For the CDR3, the DNA is TGTGCCAGCATAGACAGGGTCGGTAATGAAAAACTGTTTTTT. Amino acid sequence: CASIDRVGNEKLFF.

This chain uses TRBV9 with TRBJ2-1, with 8 bases fitting TRBD2. Unmatched junction bases numbered 3, after V lost 0 bases and J lost 7 bases. This CDR3 has 14 amino acids. Looked up from germline, CDR1 is SGDLS and CDR2 is YYNGEE. CDR3 sequence reads: CASSVASSGNEQFF. CDR3 coding DNA: TGTGCCAGCAGCGTAGCTTCTAGCGGGAATGAGCAGTTCTTC.

The DNA of the CDR3 is TGTGCCAGCAGCCCCATAGCGGGGGGGTACACAGATACGCAGTATTTT. As protein: CASSPIAGGYTDTQYF. The chain is built from TRBV11-2 and TRBJ2-3; 11 bases are shared with TRBD2. The V gene end was trimmed by 5 bases and the J gene end by 2 bases; junction bases not matched to a gene: 6. This CDR3 region has 16 residues. Germline V lookup: CDR1 SGHAT, CDR2 FQNNGV.

The rearrangement joins TRBV4-2 to TRBJ1-1; D is ambiguous. With 0 bases removed from V and 3 bases from J, the gap between germline ends came to 5 bases. The CDR3 consists of 13 residues. Germline CDR1 is LGHNA and CDR2 is YNFKEQ. CDR3 protein: CASSQDIDTEAFF. The DNA of the CDR3 is TGTGCCAGCAGCCAAGATATAGACACTGAAGCTTTCTTT.

The V gene is TRBV7-2, the J gene TRBJ2-1; D remains unclear. From germline, CDR1 is SGHTA and CDR2 FQGNSA. V was clipped by 3 bases and J by 0 bases, with 9 bases between them. This CDR3 comprises 15 residues. The CDR3 loop reads CASSLESTSYNEQFF. The CDR3 nucleotides are TGTGCCAGCAGCTTGGAGTCTACCTCCTACAATGAGCAGTTCTTC.

J is TRBJ1-5 and V is TRBV28; D gene unclear. This CDR3 has 12 amino acids. Germline CDR1 is MDHEN and CDR2 is SYDVKM. The V and J ends lost 2 bases and 10 bases respectively, with 9 bases between them. The CDR3 DNA reads as TGTGCCAGCAGTTTAGTACGGTTCCCCCAGCATTTT. Amino acids: CASSLVRFPQHF.

V usage is TRBV4-3 and J usage is TRBJ2-2, with D possibly TRBD2 on 6 matching bases. The CDR3 is made up of 16 amino acids. The germline CDR1 and CDR2 sequences are LGHNA and YSLEER. Trimming took off 0 bases at V and 4 bases at J, with 12 bases between the two ends. CDR3 residues: CASSQDFGGSTGELFF. The CDR3 DNA reads TGCGCCAGCAGCCAAGATTTCGGGGGTTCCACCGGGGAGCTGTTTTTT.

The J gene is TRBJ1-4, the V gene TRBV2; 9 bases align to TRBD1. Per germline, CDR1 SNHLY and CDR2 FYNNEI. CDR3 length: 13 amino acids. The chain's CDR3 is CGAGTGPWEKLFF. In nucleotides, the CDR3 is TGTGGGGCGGGGACAGGGCCTTGGGAAAAACTGTTTTTT.

This sequence joins TRBV5-1 and TRBJ2-7; D is undetermined. V gave up 0 bases and J gave up 0 bases, with 7 bases separating them. CDR3 length: 14 amino acids. Germline-derived CDR1 and CDR2 are SGHRS and YFSETQ. The CDR3: CASSLDGSSYEQYF. The CDR3 bases are TGCGCCAGCAGCTTGGATGGCAGCTCCTACGAGCAGTACTTC.

The V call is TRBV9, the J call TRBJ2-2; 15 bases match TRBD2. The J segment lost 6 bases and the V segment lost 4 bases, leaving 4 bases of the junction unmatched. Germline CDR1 and CDR2: SGDLS and YYNGEE. The CDR3 runs 16 residues. CDR3 region: CASSPWTSGGAGELFF. CDR3 bases: TGTGCCAGCAGCCCTTGGACTAGCGGGGGGGCCGGGGAGCTGTTTTTT.

V is TRBV7-3 and J is TRBJ2-2; 8 bases fit TRBD2. Germline V gene data show CDR1 as SGHTA and CDR2 as FQGTGA. The J segment lost 0 bases and the V segment lost 5 bases, leaving 5 bases of the junction unmatched. CDR3 size: 16 residues. The CDR3 region has the DNA TGTGCCAGCAGCATAGGAGCGGGGGCGAACACCGGGGAGCTGTTTTTT. Translating it yields CASSIGAGANTGELFF.

The chain combines TRBV7-8 with TRBJ1-6; no clear D gene. The V gene lost 2 bases and the J gene lost 7 bases, with 6 bases spanning the gap. The CDR3 consists of 13 residues. The germline V gene has CDR1 SGHVS and CDR2 FQNEAQ. CDR3 in amino acids: CASSLSLNSPLHF. The CDR3 DNA is TGTGCCAGCAGCTTAAGCCTGAATTCACCCCTCCACTTT.

The V gene is TRBV30, the J gene TRBJ1-4; 7 bases align to TRBD1. Germline CDR1 GTSNPN, CDR2 SVGIG (reference sequence). CDR3 length: 12 residues. J gave up 7 bases and V 3 bases, and 2 bases lay outside the gene matches. The CDR3 here is CAWSQGVEKLFF. The CDR3 region has the DNA TGTGCCTGGAGCCAGGGGGTTGAAAAACTGTTTTTT.

This clone turned up a few times. The chain has TRBV7-8 and TRBJ1-4; 8 nucleotides agree with TRBD1. Germline lookup yields CDR1 SGHVS and CDR2 FQNEAQ. This CDR3 is 15 amino acids long. Trimming removed 5 bases from V and 5 bases from J; junction bases left unmatched: 7. The CDR3 DNA follows: TGTGCCAGCAGCCAGAGGACAGGGCCAAATGAAAAACTGTTTTTT. This encodes CASSQRTGPNEKLFF.

On this clone itself: One end of the junction is discordant with germline, which a read error may explain. The genes are TRBV6-1 and TRBJ2-7, with D unclear. The CDR3 is made up of 12 amino acids. Germline CDR1 and CDR2: MNHNS and SASEGT. In nucleotides, the CDR3 is TGTGCCAGCAGTGAAAGTAATGGCTTAACAAACTTC. Protein product: CASSESNGLTNF.

The CDR3 DNA sequence: TGCGCCAGCAGCCCTGATGGACAGGGGTTCTCTGGCTACACCTTC. This codes for CASSPDGQGFSGYTF. J is TRBJ1-2 and V is TRBV5-1, with TRBD1 matching over 9 bases. Germline V gene sequence: CDR1 SGHRS, CDR2 YFSETQ. This CDR3 region has 15 residues. Trimming at V came to 4 bases and at J to 7 bases, leaving 11 bases not matched to a gene. The full variable domain, rest sourced from reference TRBV5-1 and TRBJ1-2, is KAGVTQTPRYLIKTRGQQVTLSCSPISGHRSVSWYQQTPGQGLQFLFEYFSETQRNKGNFPGRFSGRQFSNSRSEMNVSTLELGDSALYLCASSPDGQGFSGYTFGSGTRLTVV.

The CDR3, as DNA: TGTGCCAGCAGCTTGGGACAAGCCAATTCACCCCTCCACTTT. Protein sequence: CASSLGQANSPLHF. The V gene is TRBV13, the J gene TRBJ1-6; a possible D gene is TRBD1 (6 bases). Trimming took off 3 bases at V and 7 bases at J, with 10 bases between the two ends. This CDR3 comprises 14 residues. CDR1 is PRHDT, CDR2 FYEKMQ, per germline (reference sequence).

The chain links TRBV10-3 to TRBJ2-2, with 9 bases fitting TRBD1. There are 16 residues in the CDR3. Germline CDR1 ENHRY, CDR2 SYGVKD. Trimming cost V 6 bases and J 4 bases; bases outside gene matches: 9. CDR3 sequence reads: CAIRGEDRGSTGELFF. For the CDR3, the DNA is TGTGCCATCAGGGGGGAGGACAGGGGATCCACCGGGGAGCTGTTTTTT.

The gene calls are TRBV7-7 and TRBJ2-5; TRBD2 agrees at 12 bases. CDR3 length: 16 amino acids. Trimming at V came to 3 bases and at J to 5 bases, leaving 7 bases not matched to a gene. Germline lookup yields CDR1 SSHAT and CDR2 FNYEAQ (reference sequence). The CDR3 region has the DNA TGTGCCAGCAGCTTTTTTACTAGCGGGGGGTCCGAGACCCAGTACTTC. Its translation: CASSFFTSGGSETQYF.